This TCR beta chain is drawn from a study of T cell responses to AZD1222 COVID-19 vaccine. Study results and limitations: Regions 160-218 and 743-854 held dominance among vaccine-associated CD4 TCRs, which spanned spike. At study baseline, merely five or six AZD1222 recipients were seropositive. Recipients of two AZD1222 doses showed rising Spike-specific TCR breadth and depth.

Assay used: immunoSEQ multiplex PCR; TCRdb lists only in-frame clones, some missing. Altogether some 150,000 clones are present, 85% to 90% being singletons, with the ten largest covering under 2%. Details on this clone: Its target is unknown.

The sample here was peripheral blood, taken on day 0 of AZD1222 vaccination. The TCR sequence derives from an adult in good health.

The CDR3 reads CASSLKGGQETQYF. In DNA, the CDR3 is TGTGCCAGCAGCTTGAAGGGGGGCCAAGAGACCCAGTACTTC. This chain links TRBV5-6 with TRBJ2-5, with D perhaps TRBD1 or TRBD2 (6 bases each). The germline gives CDR1 SGHDT, CDR2 YYEEEE. Trimming pared 1 base from V and 1 base from J, leaving 8 bases between. The CDR3 contains 14 residues.